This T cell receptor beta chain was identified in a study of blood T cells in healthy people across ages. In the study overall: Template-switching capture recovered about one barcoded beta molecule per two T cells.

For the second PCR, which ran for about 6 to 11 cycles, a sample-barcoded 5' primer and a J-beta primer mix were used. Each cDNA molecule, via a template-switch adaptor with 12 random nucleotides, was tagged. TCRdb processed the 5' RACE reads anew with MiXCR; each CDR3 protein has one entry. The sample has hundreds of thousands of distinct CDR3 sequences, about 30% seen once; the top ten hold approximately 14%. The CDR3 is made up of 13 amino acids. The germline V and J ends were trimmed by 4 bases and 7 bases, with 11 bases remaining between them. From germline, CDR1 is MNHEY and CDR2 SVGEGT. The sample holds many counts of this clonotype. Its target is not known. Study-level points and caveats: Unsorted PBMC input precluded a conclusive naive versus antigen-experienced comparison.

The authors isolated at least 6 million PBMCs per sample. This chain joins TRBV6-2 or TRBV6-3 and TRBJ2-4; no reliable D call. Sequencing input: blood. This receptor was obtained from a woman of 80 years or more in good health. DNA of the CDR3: TGTGCCAGCAGTTGGACGGTGGGGAACATTCAGTACTTC. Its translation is CASSWTVGNIQYF.